Here is one T cell receptor beta chain with its context. This record belongs to a study of CD8 T cells in Susac syndrome. The V and J ends lost 1 base and 2 bases respectively, with 8 bases between them. The CDR3 consists of 14 residues. From germline, CDR1 is LNHNV and CDR2 YYDKDF (reference sequence). The multiple sclerosis control group was made up of treatment-naive patients with stable or active relapsing-remitting disease. FACS was used to enrich TEMRA cells, whereas the CD8+ and CD4+ T cells were obtained by negative isolation. Random hexamers were used to reverse transcribe about 0.45 to 1 ug of RNA. A multiplex approach, immunoSEQ multiplex PCR, amplified TCR beta CDR3 across 54 Vbeta and 13 Jbeta. TCRdb reprocessed the immunoSEQ multiplex PCR reads with MiXCR, giving one entry per CDR3 protein. The data show approximately 230,000 distinct CDR3 sequences, 93% seen once.

The V and J genes are TRBV15 and TRBJ1-2; D is possibly TRBD1 (5 bases). The origin of this receptor is a human donor with multiple sclerosis. The sample was CD4+ T cells from PBMCs. DNA for the CDR3: TGTGCCACCAGCAGAGCCAGGGACAACTATGGCTACACCTTC. It specifies CATSRARDNYGYTF.